One sample yielded the 24 T cell receptor beta chains listed below, sequenced in a study of PD-1 blockade in classical Hodgkin lymphoma. Patients all relapsed after autologous stem cell transplantation, and there was variation in brentuximab vedotin exposure. Generated by immunoSEQ multiplex PCR, the TCRdb table keeps only in-frame clones and is missing some. This table holds 40,000 to 50,000 clones, around 86% found once. The specimen was peripheral blood mononuclear cells (PBMCs), collected before the second cycle of nivolumab. These receptors were collected from a human donor with classical Hodgkin lymphoma.

This clone appeared a few times. The gene calls are TRBV5-6 and TRBJ2-7; D is possibly TRBD2 (5 bases). CDR1 and CDR2 from the germline V gene are SGHDT and YYEEEE. V was cut by 2 bases and J by 1 base, with 10 bases left in between. CDR3 size: 14 residues. CDR3 in amino acids: CASSLGGPSYEQYF. As DNA, the CDR3 is TGTGCCAGCAGCTTAGGAGGACCGTCCTACGAGCAGTACTTC.

The J gene is TRBJ2-7, the V gene TRBV5-6, with D maybe TRBD2 (7 bases). V dropped 4 bases and J dropped 5 bases, with 19 bases sitting between them. CDR3 length: 15 residues. Germline V gene sequence: CDR1 SGHDT, CDR2 YYEEEE. The CDR3: CASSPVLGGRNEQYF. For the CDR3, the DNA is TGTGCCAGCAGCCCTGTCTTGGGGGGGCGCAACGAGCAGTACTTC. Full variable domain (rest looked up from reference TRBV5-6 and TRBJ2-7): DAGVTQSPTHLIKTRGQQVTLRCSPKSGHDTVSWYQQALGQGPQFIFQYYEEEERQRGNFPDRFSGHQFPNYSSELNVNALLLGDSALYLCASSPVLGGRNEQYFGPGTRLTVT.

This chain connects TRBV9 to TRBJ2-1; D might be TRBD1 or TRBD2, each matching 6 bases. Germline CDR1 and CDR2: SGDLS and YYNGEE. The CDR3 contains 15 residues. V lost 0 bases to trimming and J lost 4 bases, with 11 bases between them. The CDR3 is CASSVGGGTYNEQFF. DNA of the CDR3: TGTGCCAGCAGCGTAGGAGGGGGGACTTACAATGAGCAGTTCTTC.

The CDR3 protein is CASSSIAGADTQYF. As DNA, the CDR3 is TGTGCCAGCAGTTCGATAGCGGGGGCAGATACGCAGTATTTT. J is TRBJ2-3 and V is TRBV27; TRBD2 matches at 9 bases. The CDR3 is 14 residues long. Germline CDR1 is MNHEY and CDR2 is SMNVEV (reference sequence). Trimming cost V 4 bases and J 4 bases; bases outside gene matches: 3.

J is TRBJ2-1 and V is TRBV7-3; 7 bases are shared with TRBD2. The CDR3 covers 15 residues. Germline lookup yields CDR1 SGHTA and CDR2 FQGTGA. V shed 5 bases and J 7 bases; nucleotides not matched to a gene: 11. The CDR3 loop is CASSPQAGVGNEQFF. DNA for the CDR3: TGTGCCAGCAGCCCTCAGGCGGGGGTAGGGAATGAGCAGTTCTTC.

The CDR3, as DNA: TGTGCCAGCAGCTTAATCAACGGACCGAACACTGAAGCTTTCTTT. This gives the protein CASSLINGPNTEAFF. V is TRBV7-8 and J is TRBJ1-1; D gene ambiguous. Per the germline V gene, CDR1 is SGHVS and CDR2 is FQNEAQ. With 2 bases removed from V and 1 base from J, the gap between germline ends came to 11 bases. The CDR3 has 15 residues.

The chain has TRBV7-8 and TRBJ2-5; 8 bases are a match to TRBD1. Per germline, CDR1 SGHVS and CDR2 FQNEAQ. This CDR3 comprises 16 residues. The junction had 13 bases not matched to a gene; V was cut back by 5 bases and J by 5 bases. The CDR3 reads CASSPQDRVLRETQYF. DNA for the CDR3: TGTGCCAGCAGCCCCCAGGACAGGGTGTTGAGGGAGACCCAGTACTTC.

The sample holds one count of this clone. This chain joins TRBV10-3 and TRBJ1-2, with 9 positions matching TRBD1. The CDR3 totals 15 residues. The V segment lost 0 bases and the J segment 2 bases; nucleotides outside the gene matches: 1. Per germline, CDR1 ENHRY and CDR2 SYGVKD. For the CDR3, the DNA is TGTGCCATCAGTGAGTCGGGGACAGGGAACTATGGCTACACCTTC. Protein sequence: CAISESGTGNYGYTF.

The rearrangement uses TRBV19 and TRBJ2-1, with D unclear. V lost 9 bases and J lost 0, with 6 bases in between. The CDR3 covers 12 residues. Germline V gene lookup returns CDR1 LNHDA and CDR2 SQIVND (reference sequence). The CDR3 DNA is TGTGCCAGCAGGAGCTCCTACAATGAGCAGTTCTTC. This codes for CASRSSYNEQFF.

This chain joins TRBV7-9 and TRBJ2-7, with TRBD1 as a possible D gene (5 bases). CDR3 length: 15 residues. Trimming pared 1 base from V and 2 bases from J, leaving 12 bases between. Per germline, CDR1 SEHNR and CDR2 FQNEAQ (reference sequence). The CDR3 reads CASSLGDSFPYEQYF. CDR3 coding DNA: TGTGCCAGCAGCTTAGGAGACAGTTTCCCCTACGAGCAGTACTTC.

The chain links TRBV10-3 to TRBJ1-5, with D hard to call. V was pared by 5 bases and J by 3 bases, with 8 bases between. The V gene's germline CDR1 is ENHRY and CDR2 SYGVKD. This CDR3 spans 13 amino acids. The CDR3 here is CAISWEPNQPQHF. CDR3 sequence (DNA): TGTGCCATCAGTTGGGAGCCCAATCAGCCCCAGCATTTT.

This sequence joins TRBV6-5 and TRBJ2-7, with 12 bases that match TRBD2. Germline lookup yields CDR1 MNHEY and CDR2 SVGAGI. V lost 4 bases, J lost 4 bases, and 5 bases stayed unmatched. There are 15 residues in the CDR3. CDR3 loop: CASSWETSGSYEQYF. DNA of the CDR3: TGTGCCAGCAGTTGGGAGACTAGCGGGAGTTACGAGCAGTACTTC.

This chain uses TRBV11-2 with TRBJ1-5; a possible D gene is TRBD1 (5 bases). Germline loops: CDR1 SGHAT, CDR2 FQNNGV. This CDR3 is built from 15 residues. V was clipped by 0 bases and J by 4 bases, with 10 bases between them. The CDR3, as DNA: TGTGCCAGCAGCTTAGATTGGACACCAAATCAGCCCCAGCATTTT. This gives the protein CASSLDWTPNQPQHF.

V usage is TRBV20-1 and J usage is TRBJ1-1; D uncertain. The V gene's germline CDR1 is DFQATT and CDR2 SNEGSKA (reference sequence). Trimming pared 3 bases from V and 6 bases from J, leaving 8 bases between. The CDR3 is 11 residues long. The CDR3 sequence is CSARTGAEAFF. The CDR3, as DNA: TGCAGTGCTAGGACCGGCGCTGAAGCTTTCTTT.

This clone occurred a few times. The chain recombines TRBV6-1 with TRBJ2-7, with D tentatively TRBD2 (5 bases). Looked up from germline, CDR1 is MNHNS and CDR2 is SASEGT. The length of the CDR3 is 11 residues. V gave up 3 bases and J gave up 7 bases, with 7 bases separating them. The CDR3 DNA reads as TGTGCCAGCAGTGATGGACTGGAGCAGTACTTC. Translating gives CASSDGLEQYF.

The rearrangement links TRBV7-2 to TRBJ2-1, with 7 bases fitting TRBD2. This CDR3 region has 14 residues. V shed 1 base, J shed 10 bases, and the junction held 7 bases outside the gene matches. Germline lookup yields CDR1 SGHTA and CDR2 FQGNSA. The chain's CDR3 is CASSLEGGRGEQFF. The CDR3 DNA reads as TGTGCCAGCAGCTTAGAGGGCGGGAGAGGGGAGCAGTTCTTC.

A few counts support this clone. V usage is TRBV5-1 and J usage is TRBJ1-2; D not certain. The ends were cut back, 0 bases at V and 0 bases at J, with 3 bases in the middle. Looked up from germline, CDR1 is SGHRS and CDR2 is YFSETQ. This CDR3 region has 13 residues. The CDR3 DNA reads TGCGCCAGCAGCTTGGATACTAACTATGGCTACACCTTC. Translated: CASSLDTNYGYTF. The entire variable domain, with the rest obtained from reference TRBV5-1 and TRBJ1-2, is as follows: KAGVTQTPRYLIKTRGQQVTLSCSPISGHRSVSWYQQTPGQGLQFLFEYFSETQRNKGNFPGRFSGRQFSNSRSEMNVSTLELGDSALYLCASSLDTNYGYTFGSGTRLTVV.

This clone has more than one count but fewer than ten. The chain recombines TRBV6-1 with TRBJ2-2; the D gene is possibly TRBD1 (5 bases). The CDR3 totals 15 residues. V lost 1 base, J lost 7 bases, and 13 bases lay in between. Germline CDR1 MNHNS, CDR2 SASEGT. CDR3: CASSEGLGQSGELFF. Written as DNA, the CDR3 is TGTGCCAGCAGTGAAGGGTTAGGACAAAGCGGGGAGCTGTTTTTT.

V and J are TRBV27 and TRBJ2-7, with TRBD2 identical over 12 bases. Per the germline V gene, CDR1 is MNHEY and CDR2 is SMNVEV (reference sequence). CDR3 length: 15 amino acids. Trimming at V came to 2 bases and at J to 7 bases, leaving 6 bases not matched to a gene. DNA of the CDR3: TGTGCCAGCAGTTTAGCTAGCGGGAGGGCCCAAGAGCAGTACTTC. Translation gives CASSLASGRAQEQYF.

V gene TRBV19 combines with J gene TRBJ2-1; 8 bases match TRBD2. The CDR3 contains 18 residues. V gave up 6 bases and J gave up 7 bases; unmatched junction bases: 20. CDR1 and CDR2 (germline): LNHDA, SQIVND (reference sequence). CDR3 DNA: TGTGCCAGTAGAGTCGGGAGCGGGAGTGCGATTCTAGGGAATGAGCAGTTCTTC. Translating it yields CASRVGSGSAILGNEQFF.

The chain carries TRBV7-9 and TRBJ2-7; maybe TRBD1 (6 bases). The V end lost 3 bases, the J end lost 0 bases, and 15 bases lay between the germline ends. Per the germline V gene, CDR1 is SEHNR and CDR2 is FQNEAQ (reference sequence). The CDR3 consists of 16 residues. The CDR3 sequence is CASSLVGQTSSYEQYF. The CDR3, as DNA: TGTGCCAGCAGCTTGGTAGGACAGACGAGCTCCTACGAGCAGTACTTC.

The genes are TRBV27 and TRBJ1-1; 9 bases line up with TRBD1. V trimming: 6 bases; J trimming: 5 bases; junction bases outside the gene matches: 13. Germline loops: CDR1 MNHEY, CDR2 SMNVEV (reference sequence). CDR3 length: 16 residues. The CDR3, as DNA: TGTGCCAGCAGCCCCGGGACAGGGTGGTTGTGGACTGAAGCTTTCTTT. Its protein product is CASSPGTGWLWTEAFF.

This chain connects TRBV29-1 to TRBJ2-3; D is possibly TRBD1 (6 bases). CDR1 is SQVTM and CDR2 is ANQGSEA in the germline V gene. The CDR3 runs 13 residues. Trimming took off 7 bases at V and 2 bases at J, with 13 bases between the two ends. CDR3 sequence (DNA): TGCAGCGAAACGGACAGCCTCACAGATACGCAGTATTTT. As protein: CSETDSLTDTQYF.

The rearrangement joins TRBV6-1 to TRBJ1-2, with D hard to call. Germline CDR1 and CDR2: MNHNS and SASEGT. This CDR3 is 12 amino acids long. Trimming removed 6 bases from V and 4 bases from J, with 9 bases in between. The CDR3 nucleotides are TGTGCCAGCAGGGTGGGCAGCTATGGCTACACCTTC. Translating gives CASRVGSYGYTF.